This entry lists 6 T cell receptor beta chains sequenced from one sample in a study of T cell responses to AZD1222 COVID-19 vaccine. The protocol was immunoSEQ multiplex PCR, while the TCRdb copy is restricted to in-frame clones and leaves out a portion. This table has approximately 120,000 clones, about 89% appearing once. The sample here was peripheral blood, taken on day 0 of AZD1222 vaccination. These receptors were obtained from an adult in good health.

In regard to this clone: Other nucleotide sequences in the sample specify the same CDR3. The chain combines TRBV30 with TRBJ1-4, with D uncertain. V gave up 1 base and J gave up 8 bases, with 11 bases separating them. This CDR3 is 13 amino acids long. Germline CDR1 is GTSNPN and CDR2 is SVGIG (reference sequence). The CDR3 is CAWSGRFREKLFF. The CDR3 nucleotides are TGTGCCTGGAGTGGGAGATTTAGAGAAAAACTGTTTTTT.

The chain carries TRBV13 and TRBJ1-1; D remains ambiguous. The ends were cut back, 5 bases at V and 8 bases at J, with 12 bases in the middle. Germline CDR1 and CDR2: PRHDT and FYEKMQ (reference sequence). The CDR3 spans 12 residues. CDR3 region: CASSARLLEAFF. The CDR3 DNA reads as TGTGCCAGCAGCGCGAGGCTCTTAGAAGCTTTCTTT.

The V gene is TRBV5-1, the J gene TRBJ2-1, with TRBD2 matching 8 bases. V lost 2 bases to trimming and J lost 8 bases; unmatched junction nucleotides: 6. The CDR3 covers 14 residues. In germline, CDR1 is SGHRS, CDR2 YFSETQ. The CDR3 here is CASSFAGGADEQFF. The CDR3 region has the DNA TGCGCCAGCAGCTTCGCCGGGGGGGCCGATGAGCAGTTCTTC.

The rearrangement uses TRBV5-1 and TRBJ1-5; the D gene is possibly TRBD1 (5 bases). Germline values: CDR1 SGHRS, CDR2 YFSETQ. V lost 1 base to trimming and J lost 2 bases, with 7 bases between them. This CDR3 contains 14 residues. DNA for the CDR3: TGCGCCAGCAGCTTGCAAGGGGGCAATCAGCCCCAGCATTTT. It encodes CASSLQGGNQPQHF. Full variable domain (outside the CDR3, taken from reference TRBV5-1 and TRBJ1-5): KAGVTQTPRYLIKTRGQQVTLSCSPISGHRSVSWYQQTPGQGLQFLFEYFSETQRNKGNFPGRFSGRQFSNSRSEMNVSTLELGDSALYLCASSLQGGNQPQHFGDGTRLSIL.

CDR3 amino acids: CARSLEQGRRAYNSPLHF. CDR3 bases: TGTGCCAGAAGCTTGGAACAGGGAAGGCGGGCTTATAATTCACCCCTCCACTTT. The chain combines TRBV5-3 with TRBJ1-6; TRBD1 might be the D (6 bases). TRBV5-3 has ORF status, its function being uncertain. The CDR3 loop spans 18 amino acids. Trimming shortened V by 0 bases and J by 4 bases, and 17 bases separated the two germline ends.

The rearrangement links TRBV27 to TRBJ1-2, with D maybe TRBD1 (6 bases). V lost 11 bases and J 2 bases, leaving 15 bases between the germline ends. The germline gives CDR1 MNHEY, CDR2 SMNVEV (reference sequence). This CDR3 has 13 residues. The DNA for the CDR3 is TGTGCCGTAAAGGGGGTATCAAACTATGGCTACACCTTC. Translation: CAVKGVSNYGYTF.